The rows below give T cell receptor beta chains drawn from one sample of a study of beta chain features in type 1 diabetes. Generated by immunoSEQ multiplex PCR, the TCRdb table keeps only in-frame clones and is missing some. In the table there are 130,000 to 150,000 clones, 6% to 7.5% of which are singletons. Sequenced: central memory CD4+ T cells from blood. The receptors were gathered from a woman between 25 and 40 years old in good health. Each CDR3 is given with its conserved first and last residue. The D gene is left open where the match is weak. Rows give clone size only sometimes, using once, few, many, or a class for an expanded clone.

TGTGCCAGCAGTGAAGGACGGGGAGGCTCCTACAATGAGCAGTTCTTC	CASSEGRGGSYNEQFF	TRBV2	.	TRBJ2-1	.
TGTGCCAGCAGCCAACAGGGGTACGAGCAGTACTTC	CASSQQGYEQYF	TRBV7-9	TRBD1	TRBJ2-7	medium-sized
TGTGCCAGCAGCTCGTCCAGCGGGAGGGTGAATGAGCAGTTCTTC	CASSSSSGRVNEQFF	TRBV7-9	TRBD2	TRBJ2-1	few
TGTGCCAGCAGTTTCAGGGGTAACTATGGCTACACCTTC	CASSFRGNYGYTF	TRBV6-5	.	TRBJ1-2	.
TGCAGCGTTCTACAGGGAGGGAATCAGCCCCAGCATTTT	CSVLQGGNQPQHF	TRBV29-1	.	TRBJ1-5	.
TGTGCCAGCAGCTTAGTGGAGGGAAAAGGTGAAGCTTTCTTT	CASSLVEGKGEAFF	TRBV11-2	.	TRBJ1-1	few
TGTGCCAGCAGCAAGGACAGCAACTATGGCTACACCTTC	CASSKDSNYGYTF	TRBV7-2	.	TRBJ1-2	.
TGTGCCAGCTACCAAGTAGTAGAGACCCAGTACTTC	CASYQVVETQYF	TRBV6-5	.	TRBJ2-5	few
TGTGCCAGCAGCTTACTAAGCGGGGGGTCCGGGGAGCTGTTTTTT	CASSLLSGGSGELFF	TRBV11-2	TRBD2	TRBJ2-2	few
TGCGCCAGCAGCTTGGCCGTCGCCAGGTCCACAGATACGCAGTATTTT	CASSLAVARSTDTQYF	TRBV5-1	.	TRBJ2-3	few
TGTGCCAGCAGCTTAGAGGGACTCAGCACAGATACGCAGTATTTT	CASSLEGLSTDTQYF	TRBV11-2	.	TRBJ2-3	.
TGTGCCAGCAGACGGACAGGAGCTAACTATGGCTACACCTTC	CASRRTGANYGYTF	TRBV10-3	TRBD1	TRBJ1-2	few
TGTGCCTGGATGAGAGGGGGTACGAACACCGGGGAGCTGTTTTTT	CAWMRGGTNTGELFF	TRBV30	.	TRBJ2-2	few
TGTGCCAGCAGCTCCGGGACAGGGGCTATCAATCAGCCCCAGCATTTT	CASSSGTGAINQPQHF	TRBV5-5	TRBD1	TRBJ1-5	.
TGTGCCAGCAGCAAAGAGACTAGCGGGAACACCGGGGAGCTGTTTTTT	CASSKETSGNTGELFF	TRBV21-1	.	TRBJ2-2	.
TGTGCCAGCAGTCGTCCCGGGACTAGCGGGAAAGGGCAGTTCTTC	CASSRPGTSGKGQFF	TRBV6-1	TRBD2	TRBJ2-1	.
TGTGCCAGCAGTTACAGCGGGAATGAGCAGTTCTTC	CASSYSGNEQFF	TRBV6-5	.	TRBJ2-1	.
TGTGCCAGCAGTCCTGGCCCGGGGGAGACCCAGTACTTC	CASSPGPGETQYF	TRBV9	.	TRBJ2-5	few
TGTGCCAGCAGACGAGGCTCTAGCGGGAGGGCCGTCAATGAGCAGTTCTTC	CASRRGSSGRAVNEQFF	TRBV27	TRBD2	TRBJ2-1	.
TGTGCCAGCAGCTTAGGAGGTGTACATGAAAAACTGTTTTTT	CASSLGGVHEKLFF	TRBV7-8	.	TRBJ1-4	.
TGTGCCAGCTCCGGGGACAGGACCTACGAGCAGTACTTC	CASSGDRTYEQYF	TRBV18	TRBD1	TRBJ2-7	many
TGCGCCAGCAGCATCAGGGGGCGAGAGACCCAGTACTTC	CASSIRGRETQYF	TRBV10-2	TRBD1	TRBJ2-5	.
TGTGCCAGCAGCTCAGGGGCCATGGGGACAGATACGCAGTATTTT	CASSSGAMGTDTQYF	TRBV7-2	.	TRBJ2-3	few
TGTGCCAGCAGTTCAACAGTAGCCTACGAGCAGTACTTC	CASSSTVAYEQYF	TRBV27	.	TRBJ2-7	.
TGTGCCAGCAGCAAGCGACTAGAACGGGCCGGGGAGCTGTTTTTT	CASSKRLERAGELFF	TRBV7-2	.	TRBJ2-2	.
TGTGCCAGCAGTCCCCCGGGACTAGCGGGAGGGAGGGCCAAAAACATTCAGTACTTC	CASSPPGLAGGRAKNIQYF	TRBV28	TRBD2	TRBJ2-4	.
TGTGCCTGGACGACCGGGACAGGGAATGAAAAACTGTTTTTT	CAWTTGTGNEKLFF	TRBV30	TRBD1	TRBJ1-4	many
TGTGCCAGCACCTCCGACGGGGAATTACAAGAGACCCAGTACTTC	CASTSDGELQETQYF	TRBV6-5	.	TRBJ2-5	few
TGTGCCAGTACTATGGACAGGGGTCGTCCAGATACGCAGTATTTT	CASTMDRGRPDTQYF	TRBV19	TRBD1	TRBJ2-3	few
TGTGCCAGCTCACCGCTCGCCGGGACAACTACTCAAAAAAACATTCAGTACTTC	CASSPLAGTTTQKNIQYF	TRBV18	.	TRBJ2-4	many
TGTGCCAGCAGTCCGCGCTGGACAGGGGGAGGCTACACCTTC	CASSPRWTGGGYTF	TRBV28	TRBD1	TRBJ1-2	.
TGTGCCAGCAGCTTAGGAGGGAGAGACACCGGGGAGCTGTTTTTT	CASSLGGRDTGELFF	TRBV7-9	.	TRBJ2-2	many
TGCGCCAGCAGCCCGCGGCAGGGTGGGACAGGGGAGCAGTTCTTC	CASSPRQGGTGEQFF	TRBV5-1	TRBD1	TRBJ2-1	few
TGTGCCAGCAGCGTGGCGCCTGCGGGACAGGAAGACTTC	CASSVAPAGQEDF	TRBV9	TRBD1	TRBJ2-5	many
TGTGCCAGCAGCTTAGAAGCGGGAGTCGGTTACAATGAGCAGTTCTTC	CASSLEAGVGYNEQFF	TRBV7-3	TRBD2	TRBJ2-1	few
TGTGCCAGCAGCTTAGCCCTCGGGGTGTCGGGCACAGATACGCAGTATTTT	CASSLALGVSGTDTQYF	TRBV7-9	.	TRBJ2-3	.
TGTGCCAGCTCAACCGAATTCACAGGGTTGGAGACCCAGTACTTC	CASSTEFTGLETQYF	TRBV18	.	TRBJ2-5	.
TGTGCCAGCTCACCCGGACAGGGGGCTTACGAGCAGTACTTC	CASSPGQGAYEQYF	TRBV18	TRBD1	TRBJ2-7	few
TGTGCCAGCAGCACGGCTAGAAACTCTGGGGCCAACGTCCTGACTTTC	CASSTARNSGANVLTF	TRBV7-2	.	TRBJ2-6	.
TGTGCCAGTAGTAAAAGCGGGAGCACAGATACGCAGTATTTT	CASSKSGSTDTQYF	TRBV19	.	TRBJ2-3	.
TGCGCCAGCAGCTTGTCTGTGGTCGGGATCTACGAGCAGTACTTC	CASSLSVVGIYEQYF	TRBV5-1	.	TRBJ2-7	few
TGCAGCGTTAGGGGACAGGGGATTTACAATGAGCAGTTCTTC	CSVRGQGIYNEQFF	TRBV29-1	TRBD1	TRBJ2-1	.
TGTGCCAGCAGCGCAGGGCCTAGCGGGAGTTTGAATGAGCAGTTCTTC	CASSAGPSGSLNEQFF	TRBV7-8	TRBD2	TRBJ2-1	.
TGTGCCAGCAGTGAAACAGGGACAGGACCCGCGCCTGCCTACACCTTC	CASSETGTGPAPAYTF	TRBV25-1	TRBD1	TRBJ1-2	few
TGTGCCTGGAAGTACTCCGACCGACTCGGAGCTTTCTTT	CAWKYSDRLGAFF	TRBV30	.	TRBJ1-1	few
TGTGCCAGCAGAGAACTGGACAGGGGGCTAGGTGGCTACACCTTC	CASRELDRGLGGYTF	TRBV11-2	TRBD1	TRBJ1-2	many
TGTGCCAGCAGCTTAGCTAGCGGGGCCCACAATGAGCAGTTCTTC	CASSLASGAHNEQFF	TRBV7-2	TRBD2	TRBJ2-1	many
TGTGCCATCAGTGAACCCAGACAGGGTCCTTTGGGGCAGTACTTC	CAISEPRQGPLGQYF	TRBV10-3	TRBD1	TRBJ2-7	few
TGTGCCAGTAGTCCGGGTCATATAGCGGGAGGCCAAAGCCCCTACTTC	CASSPGHIAGGQSPYF	TRBV19	TRBD2	TRBJ2-5	.